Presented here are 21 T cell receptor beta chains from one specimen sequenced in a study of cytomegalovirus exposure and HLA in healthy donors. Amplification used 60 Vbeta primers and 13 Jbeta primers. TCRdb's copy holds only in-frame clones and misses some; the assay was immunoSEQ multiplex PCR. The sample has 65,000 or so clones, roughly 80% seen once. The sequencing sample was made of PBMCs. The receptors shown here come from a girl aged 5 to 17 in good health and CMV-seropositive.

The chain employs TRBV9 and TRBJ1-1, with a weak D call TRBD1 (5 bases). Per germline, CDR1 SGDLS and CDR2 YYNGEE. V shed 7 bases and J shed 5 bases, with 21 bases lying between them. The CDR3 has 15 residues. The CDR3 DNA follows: TGTGCCAGCTCTCCGGGGGGGATGTCGAGAACTGAAGCTTTCTTT. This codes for CASSPGGMSRTEAFF.

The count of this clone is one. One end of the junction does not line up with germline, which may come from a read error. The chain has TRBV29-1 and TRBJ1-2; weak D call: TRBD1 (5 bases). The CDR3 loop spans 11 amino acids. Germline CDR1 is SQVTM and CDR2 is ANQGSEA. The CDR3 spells CSVEAPAGGDF. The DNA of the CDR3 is TGCAGCGTTGAAGCACCTGCGGGGGGGGATTTC.

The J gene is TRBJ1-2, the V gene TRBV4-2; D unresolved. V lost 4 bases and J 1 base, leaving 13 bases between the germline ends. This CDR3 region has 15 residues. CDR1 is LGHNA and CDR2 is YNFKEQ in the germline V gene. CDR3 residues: CASSLPTTGNYGYTF. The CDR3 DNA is TGTGCCAGCAGCCTACCGACGACGGGTAACTATGGCTACACCTTC.

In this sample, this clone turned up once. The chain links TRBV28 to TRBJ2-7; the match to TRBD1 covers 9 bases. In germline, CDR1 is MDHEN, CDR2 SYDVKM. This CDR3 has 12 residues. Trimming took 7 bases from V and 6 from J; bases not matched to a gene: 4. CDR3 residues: CASKTGGVEQYF. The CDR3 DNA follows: TGTGCCAGCAAAACAGGGGGCGTCGAGCAGTACTTC.

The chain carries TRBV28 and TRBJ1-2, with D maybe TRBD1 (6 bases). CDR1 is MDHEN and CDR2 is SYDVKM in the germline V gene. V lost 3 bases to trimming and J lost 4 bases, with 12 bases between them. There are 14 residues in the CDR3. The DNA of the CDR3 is TGTGCCAGCAGTTTGTATGTAGGGGGCTATGGCTACACCTTC. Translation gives CASSLYVGGYGYTF.

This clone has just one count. In DNA form, the CDR3 reads TGTGCCAGCAGCCTGGGAGATCCCTATGGCTACACCTTC. Translated, it gives CASSLGDPYGYTF. The chain recombines TRBV5-4 with TRBJ1-2; D is undetermined. This CDR3 is 13 amino acids long. The V and J ends lost 4 bases and 4 bases respectively, with 11 bases between them. CDR1 and CDR2 (germline): SGHNT, YYREEE (reference sequence).

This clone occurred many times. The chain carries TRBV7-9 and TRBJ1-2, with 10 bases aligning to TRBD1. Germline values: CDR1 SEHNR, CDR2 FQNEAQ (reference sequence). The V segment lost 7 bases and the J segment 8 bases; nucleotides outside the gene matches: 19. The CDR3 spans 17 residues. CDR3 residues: CASTSLPGQGNGGGYTF. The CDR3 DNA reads TGTGCCAGCACCTCTCTGCCGGGACAGGGGAATGGAGGCGGCTACACCTTC.

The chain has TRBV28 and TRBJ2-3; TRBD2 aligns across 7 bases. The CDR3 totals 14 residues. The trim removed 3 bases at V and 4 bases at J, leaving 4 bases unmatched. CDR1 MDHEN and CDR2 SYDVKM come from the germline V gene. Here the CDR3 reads CASSFAGEADTQYF. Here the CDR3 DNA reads TGTGCCAGCAGTTTCGCGGGGGAGGCAGATACGCAGTATTTT.

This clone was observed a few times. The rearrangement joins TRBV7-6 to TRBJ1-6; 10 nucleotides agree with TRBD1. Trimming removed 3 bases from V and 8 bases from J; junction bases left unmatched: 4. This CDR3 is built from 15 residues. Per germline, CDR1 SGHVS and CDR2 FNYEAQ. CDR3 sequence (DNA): TGTGCCAGCAGCTTGGGTGGGACAGGGGATTCACCCCTCCACTTT. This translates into CASSLGGTGDSPLHF.

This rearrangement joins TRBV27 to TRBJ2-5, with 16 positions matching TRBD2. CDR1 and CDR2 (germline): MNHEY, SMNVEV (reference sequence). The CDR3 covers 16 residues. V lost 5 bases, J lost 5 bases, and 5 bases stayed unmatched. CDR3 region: CASSPTGLAGGETQYF. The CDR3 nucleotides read TGTGCCAGCAGTCCCACGGGACTAGCGGGAGGGGAGACCCAGTACTTC.

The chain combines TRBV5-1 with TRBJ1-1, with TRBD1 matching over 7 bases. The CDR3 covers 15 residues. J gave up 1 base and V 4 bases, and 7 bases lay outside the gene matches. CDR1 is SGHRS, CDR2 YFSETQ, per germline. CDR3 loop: CASSQPGQKNTEAFF. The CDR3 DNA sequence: TGCGCCAGCAGCCAACCGGGACAGAAGAACACTGAAGCTTTCTTT.

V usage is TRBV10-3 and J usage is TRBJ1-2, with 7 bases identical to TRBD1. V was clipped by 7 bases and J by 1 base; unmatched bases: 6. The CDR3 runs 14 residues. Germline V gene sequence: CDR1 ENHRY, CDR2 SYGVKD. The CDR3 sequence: CAINRGESNYGYTF. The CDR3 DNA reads TGTGCCATCAACAGGGGCGAAAGTAACTATGGCTACACCTTC.

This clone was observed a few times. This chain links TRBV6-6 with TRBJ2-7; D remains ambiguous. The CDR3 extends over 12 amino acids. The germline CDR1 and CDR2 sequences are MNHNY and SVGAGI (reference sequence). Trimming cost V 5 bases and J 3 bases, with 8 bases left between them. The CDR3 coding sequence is TGTGCCAGCAGTCCTAACGTCTACGAGCAGTACTTC. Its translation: CASSPNVYEQYF.

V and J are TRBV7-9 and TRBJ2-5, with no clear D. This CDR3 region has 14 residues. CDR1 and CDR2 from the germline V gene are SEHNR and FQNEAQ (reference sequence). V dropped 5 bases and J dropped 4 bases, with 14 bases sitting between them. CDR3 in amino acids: CASSPVSNAETQYF. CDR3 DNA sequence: TGTGCCAGCAGCCCGGTTTCGAATGCAGAGACCCAGTACTTC.

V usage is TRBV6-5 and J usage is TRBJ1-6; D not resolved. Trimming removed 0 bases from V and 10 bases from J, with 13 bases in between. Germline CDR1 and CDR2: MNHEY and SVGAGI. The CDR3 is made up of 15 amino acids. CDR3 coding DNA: TGTGCCAGCAGTTACTCCCGGGGAGGGCGATCACCCCTCCACTTT. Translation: CASSYSRGGRSPLHF.

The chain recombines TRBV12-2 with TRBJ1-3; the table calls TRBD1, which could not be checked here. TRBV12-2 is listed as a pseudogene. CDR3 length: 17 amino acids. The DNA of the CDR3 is TGTGCAAGTCGCTTCAGGCTGGGCGCCTTATCTGGAAACACCATATATTTT. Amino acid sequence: CASRFRLGALSGNTIYF.

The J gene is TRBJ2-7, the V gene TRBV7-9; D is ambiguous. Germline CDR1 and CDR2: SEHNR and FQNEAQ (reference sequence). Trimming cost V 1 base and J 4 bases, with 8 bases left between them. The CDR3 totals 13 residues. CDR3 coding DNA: TGTGCCAGCAGCTTAGGGGCAGAGTACGAGCAGTACTTC. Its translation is CASSLGAEYEQYF.

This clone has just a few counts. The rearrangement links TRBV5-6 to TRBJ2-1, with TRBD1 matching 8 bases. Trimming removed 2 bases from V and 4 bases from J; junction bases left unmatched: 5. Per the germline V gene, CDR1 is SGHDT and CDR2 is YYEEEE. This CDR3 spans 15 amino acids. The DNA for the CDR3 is TGTGCCAGCAGCTTCTGGACAGGGATTTACAATGAGCAGTTCTTC. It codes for CASSFWTGIYNEQFF.

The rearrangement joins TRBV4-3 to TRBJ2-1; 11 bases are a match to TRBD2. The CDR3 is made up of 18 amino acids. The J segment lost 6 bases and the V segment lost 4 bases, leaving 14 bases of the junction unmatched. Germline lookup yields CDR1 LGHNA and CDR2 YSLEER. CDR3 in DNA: TGCGCCAGCAGCCGAACACCGAGAACTAGCGGGAGTTTCAATGAGCAGTTCTTC. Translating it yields CASSRTPRTSGSFNEQFF.

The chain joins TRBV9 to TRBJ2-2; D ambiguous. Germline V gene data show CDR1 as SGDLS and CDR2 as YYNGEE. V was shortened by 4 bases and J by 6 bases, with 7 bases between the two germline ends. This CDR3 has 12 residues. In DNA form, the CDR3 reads TGTGCCAGCAGCCGAGCCGCCGGGGAGCTGTTTTTT. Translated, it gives CASSRAAGELFF.

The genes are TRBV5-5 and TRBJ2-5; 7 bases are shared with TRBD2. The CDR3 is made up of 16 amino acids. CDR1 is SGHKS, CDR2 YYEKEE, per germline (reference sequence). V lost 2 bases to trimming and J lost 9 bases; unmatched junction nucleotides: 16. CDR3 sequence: CASSLLAGVSRVAQYF. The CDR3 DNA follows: TGTGCCAGCAGCTTATTGGCGGGGGTTAGTCGAGTAGCCCAGTACTTC.